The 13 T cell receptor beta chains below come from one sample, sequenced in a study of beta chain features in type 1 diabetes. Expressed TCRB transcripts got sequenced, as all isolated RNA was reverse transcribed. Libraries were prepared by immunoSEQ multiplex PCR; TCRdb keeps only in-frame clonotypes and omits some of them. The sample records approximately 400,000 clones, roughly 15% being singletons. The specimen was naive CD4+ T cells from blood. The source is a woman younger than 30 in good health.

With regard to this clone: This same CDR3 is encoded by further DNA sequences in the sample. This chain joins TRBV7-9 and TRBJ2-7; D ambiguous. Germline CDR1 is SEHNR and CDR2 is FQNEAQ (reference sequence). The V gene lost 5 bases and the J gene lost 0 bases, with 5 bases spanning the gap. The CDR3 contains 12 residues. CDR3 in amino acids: CASSVSSYEQYF. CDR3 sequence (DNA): TGTGCCAGCAGCGTGAGCTCCTACGAGCAGTACTTC.

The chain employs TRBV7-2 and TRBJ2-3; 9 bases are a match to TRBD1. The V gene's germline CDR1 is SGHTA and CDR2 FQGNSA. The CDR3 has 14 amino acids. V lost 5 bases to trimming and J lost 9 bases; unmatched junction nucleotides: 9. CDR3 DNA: TGTGCCAGCAGCGCAACGACAGGGGGTCGGACGCAGTATTTT. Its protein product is CASSATTGGRTQYF.

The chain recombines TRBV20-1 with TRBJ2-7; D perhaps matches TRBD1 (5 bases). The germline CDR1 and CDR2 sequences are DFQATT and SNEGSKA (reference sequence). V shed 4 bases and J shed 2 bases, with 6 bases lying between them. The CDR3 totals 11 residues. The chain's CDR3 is CSAIQAYEQYF. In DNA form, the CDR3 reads TGCAGTGCTATACAGGCCTACGAGCAGTACTTC.

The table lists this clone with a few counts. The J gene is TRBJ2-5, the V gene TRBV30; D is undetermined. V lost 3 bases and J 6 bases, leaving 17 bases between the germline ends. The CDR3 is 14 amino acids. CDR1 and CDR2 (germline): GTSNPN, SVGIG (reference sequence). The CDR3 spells CAWSVDSIAKTQYF. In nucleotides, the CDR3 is TGTGCCTGGAGCGTCGATTCGATTGCGAAGACCCAGTACTTC.

The CDR3 region has the DNA TGTGCCATCAGCGAGACAGCTAACTATGGCTACACCTTC. It specifies CAISETANYGYTF. This rearrangement joins TRBV10-3 to TRBJ1-2, with D perhaps TRBD1 (5 bases). The ends were cut back, 6 bases at V and 0 bases at J, with 8 bases in the middle. The V gene's germline CDR1 is ENHRY and CDR2 SYGVKD. The CDR3 spans 13 residues.

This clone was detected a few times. Here the CDR3 reads CASSFQGNYGYTF. The DNA for the CDR3 is TGTGCCAGCAGTTTTCAGGGTAACTATGGCTACACCTTC. This sequence joins TRBV5-4 and TRBJ1-2; D possibly corresponds to TRBD1 (5 bases). The CDR3 contains 13 residues. Per germline, CDR1 SGHNT and CDR2 YYREEE (reference sequence). V lost 5 bases, J lost 1 base, and 9 bases lay in between. The full variable domain, with the rest looked up from reference TRBV5-4 and TRBJ1-2, is ETGVTQSPTHLIKTRGQQVTLRCSSQSGHNTVSWYQQALGQGPQFIFQYYREEENGRGNFPPRFSGLQFPNYSSELNVNALELDDSALYLCASSFQGNYGYTFGSGTRLTVV.

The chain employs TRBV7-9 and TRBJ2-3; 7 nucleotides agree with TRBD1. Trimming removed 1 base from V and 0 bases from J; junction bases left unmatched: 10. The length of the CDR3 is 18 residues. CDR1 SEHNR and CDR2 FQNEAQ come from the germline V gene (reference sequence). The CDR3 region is CASSLVSLGTASTDTQYF. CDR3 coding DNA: TGTGCCAGCAGCTTAGTCAGCCTCGGGACAGCTAGCACAGATACGCAGTATTTT. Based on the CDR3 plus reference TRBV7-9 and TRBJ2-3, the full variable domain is DTGVSQNPRHKITKRGQNVTFRCDPISEHNRLYWYRQTLGQGPEFLTYFQNEAQLEKSRLLSDRFSAERPKGSFSTLEIQRTEQGDSAMYLCASSLVSLGTASTDTQYFGPGTRLTVL.

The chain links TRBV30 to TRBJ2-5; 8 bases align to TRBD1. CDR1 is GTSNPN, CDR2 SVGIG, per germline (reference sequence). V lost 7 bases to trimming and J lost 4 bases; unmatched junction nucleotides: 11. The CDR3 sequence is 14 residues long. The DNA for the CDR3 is TGTGCCTCGAAAACCGGGACAGGAGGAGAGACCCAGTACTTC. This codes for CASKTGTGGETQYF.

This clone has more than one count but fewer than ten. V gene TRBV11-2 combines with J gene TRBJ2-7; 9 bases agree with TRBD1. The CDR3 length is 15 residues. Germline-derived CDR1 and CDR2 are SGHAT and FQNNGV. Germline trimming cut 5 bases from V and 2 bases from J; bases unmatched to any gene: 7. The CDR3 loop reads CASSLPGQGPYEQYF. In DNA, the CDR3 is TGTGCCAGCAGCCTACCGGGACAGGGTCCCTACGAGCAGTACTTC.

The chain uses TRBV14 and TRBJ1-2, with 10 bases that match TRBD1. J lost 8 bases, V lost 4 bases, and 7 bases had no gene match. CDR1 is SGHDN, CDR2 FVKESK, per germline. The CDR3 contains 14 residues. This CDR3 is CASSPGQGRFGYTF. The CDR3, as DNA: TGTGCCAGCAGCCCGGGACAGGGGCGCTTCGGCTACACCTTC.

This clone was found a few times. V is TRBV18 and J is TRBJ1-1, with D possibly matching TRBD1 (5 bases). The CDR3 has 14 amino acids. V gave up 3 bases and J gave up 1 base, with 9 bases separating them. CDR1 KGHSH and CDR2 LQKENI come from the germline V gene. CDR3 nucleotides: TGTGCCAGCTCACCGCAGGGCCCGAACACTGAAGCTTTCTTT. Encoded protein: CASSPQGPNTEAFF.

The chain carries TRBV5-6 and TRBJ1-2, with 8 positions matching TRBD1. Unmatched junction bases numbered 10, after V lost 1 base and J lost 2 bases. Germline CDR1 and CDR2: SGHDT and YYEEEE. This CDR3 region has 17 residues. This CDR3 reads CASSLWTGRSLNYGYTF. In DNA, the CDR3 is TGTGCCAGCAGCTTGTGGACAGGGAGGAGCCTAAACTATGGCTACACCTTC.

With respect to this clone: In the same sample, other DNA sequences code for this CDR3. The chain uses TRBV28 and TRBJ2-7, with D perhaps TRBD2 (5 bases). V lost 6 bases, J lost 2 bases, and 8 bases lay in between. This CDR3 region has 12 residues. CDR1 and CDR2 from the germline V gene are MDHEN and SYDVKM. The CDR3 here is CASSSGTYEQYF. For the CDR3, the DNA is TGTGCCAGCAGCTCCGGGACCTACGAGCAGTACTTC.